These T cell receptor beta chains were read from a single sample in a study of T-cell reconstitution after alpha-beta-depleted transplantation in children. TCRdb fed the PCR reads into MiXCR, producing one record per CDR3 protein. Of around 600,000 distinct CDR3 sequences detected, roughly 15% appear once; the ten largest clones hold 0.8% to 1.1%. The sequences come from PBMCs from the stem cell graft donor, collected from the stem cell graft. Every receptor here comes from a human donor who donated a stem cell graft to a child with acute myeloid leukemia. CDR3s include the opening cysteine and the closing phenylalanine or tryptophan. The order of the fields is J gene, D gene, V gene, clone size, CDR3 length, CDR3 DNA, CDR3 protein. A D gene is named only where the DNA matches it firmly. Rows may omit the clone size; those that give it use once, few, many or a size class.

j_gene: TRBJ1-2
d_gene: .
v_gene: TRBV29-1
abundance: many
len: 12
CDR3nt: TGCAGCGTTGATCGATACCCGTATGGCTACACCTTC
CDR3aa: CSVDRYPYGYTF

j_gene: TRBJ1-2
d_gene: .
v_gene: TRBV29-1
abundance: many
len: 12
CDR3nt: TGCAGCGTCGGGGAGGGGCAGGCCGGTTACACCTTC
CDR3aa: CSVGEGQAGYTF

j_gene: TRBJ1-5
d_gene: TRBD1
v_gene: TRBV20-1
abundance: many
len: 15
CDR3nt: TGCAGTGCTAGAGCGACAGGGGGTAGCAATCAGCCCCAGCATTTT
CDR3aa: CSARATGGSNQPQHF

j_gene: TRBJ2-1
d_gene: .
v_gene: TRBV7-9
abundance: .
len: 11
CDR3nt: TGTGCCAGCAGCCGTGCGGGTGAGCAGTTCTTC
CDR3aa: CASSRAGEQFF

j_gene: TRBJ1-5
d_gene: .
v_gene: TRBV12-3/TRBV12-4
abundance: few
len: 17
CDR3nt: TGTGCCAGCAGGGCCCGGGACAACCCGCTTAGCAATCAGCCCCAGCATTTT
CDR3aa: CASRARDNPLSNQPQHF

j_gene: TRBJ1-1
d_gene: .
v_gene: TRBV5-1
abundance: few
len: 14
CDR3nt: TGCGCCAGCAGCTTGGGGGAAAGAAACACTGAAGCTTTCTTT
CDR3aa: CASSLGERNTEAFF

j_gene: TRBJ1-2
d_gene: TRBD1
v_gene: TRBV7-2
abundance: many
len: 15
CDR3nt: TGTGCCAGCAGCTTATCTCCAGGGGGAGATTATGGCTACACCTTC
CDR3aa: CASSLSPGGDYGYTF

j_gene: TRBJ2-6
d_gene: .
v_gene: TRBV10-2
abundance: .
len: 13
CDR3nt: TGCGCCAGTCATATGTCTGGGGCCAACGTCCTGACTTTC
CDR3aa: CASHMSGANVLTF

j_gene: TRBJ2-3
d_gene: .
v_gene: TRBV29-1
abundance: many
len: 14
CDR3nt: TGCAGCGTGGCAGGGCAGAGGGTGGCAGATACGCAGTATTTT
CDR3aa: CSVAGQRVADTQYF

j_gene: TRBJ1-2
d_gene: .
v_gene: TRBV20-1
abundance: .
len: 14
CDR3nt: TGCAGTGCTATCCCACTATGGCAGGACTATGGCTACACCTTC
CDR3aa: CSAIPLWQDYGYTF

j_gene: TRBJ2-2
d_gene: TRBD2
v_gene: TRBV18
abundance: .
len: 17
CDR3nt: TGTGCCAGTCGGACGGGACTAGCGAACACAAACACCGGGGAGCTGTTTTTT
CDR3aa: CASRTGLANTNTGELFF

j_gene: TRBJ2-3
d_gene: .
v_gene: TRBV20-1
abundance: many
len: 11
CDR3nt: TGCAGTGCCACCTTGCCCCCTACGCAGTATTTT
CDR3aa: CSATLPPTQYF

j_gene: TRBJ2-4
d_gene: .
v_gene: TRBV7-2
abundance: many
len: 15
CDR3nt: TGTGCCAGCAGCAACTCAGGGGTTTTCGGAAACATTCAGTACTTC
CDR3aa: CASSNSGVFGNIQYF

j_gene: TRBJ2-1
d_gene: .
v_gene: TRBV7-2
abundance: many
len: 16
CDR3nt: TGTGCCAGCAGCTTAGCTTCAGGGAGCTCCTACAATGAGCAGTTCTTC
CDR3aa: CASSLASGSSYNEQFF

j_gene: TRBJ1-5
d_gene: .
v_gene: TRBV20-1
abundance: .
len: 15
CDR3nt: TGCAGTGCTCAAGTGGGGGCAGGAAGCAATCAGCCCCAGCATTTT
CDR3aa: CSAQVGAGSNQPQHF

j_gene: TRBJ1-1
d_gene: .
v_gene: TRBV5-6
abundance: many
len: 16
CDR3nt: TGTGCCAGCAGCTTGGTGTGGGGGAGGATGAACACTGAAGCTTTCTTT
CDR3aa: CASSLVWGRMNTEAFF

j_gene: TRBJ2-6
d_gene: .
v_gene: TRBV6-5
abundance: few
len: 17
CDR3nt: TGTGCCAGCACCCCAGGGGGGGTTTTCTCTGGGGCCAACGTCCTGACTTTC
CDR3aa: CASTPGGVFSGANVLTF

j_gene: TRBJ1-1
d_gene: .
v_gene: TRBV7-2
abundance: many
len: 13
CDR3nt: TGTGCCAGCAGCTTAGGCAAGAACACTGAAGCTTTCTTT
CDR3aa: CASSLGKNTEAFF

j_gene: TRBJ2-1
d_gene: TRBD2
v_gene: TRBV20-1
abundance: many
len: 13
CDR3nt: TGCAGTGCTGTAGCGGGGGGGCGTGTTGAGCAGTTCTTC
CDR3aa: CSAVAGGRVEQFF

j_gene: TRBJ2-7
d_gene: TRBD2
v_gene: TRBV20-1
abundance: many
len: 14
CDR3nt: TGCAGTGCTCCCTCTAGCGGGGCGTCCTACGAGCAGTACTTC
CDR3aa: CSAPSSGASYEQYF

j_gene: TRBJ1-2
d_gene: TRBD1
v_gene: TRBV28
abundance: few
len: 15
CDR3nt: TGTGCCAGCAGCACCGGGACAGGGGCCCTTGGGGGCTACACCTTC
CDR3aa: CASSTGTGALGGYTF

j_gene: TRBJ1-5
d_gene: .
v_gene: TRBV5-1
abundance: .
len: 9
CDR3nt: TGCGCCCGACCGGGGCCCCAGCATTTT
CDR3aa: CARPGPQHF

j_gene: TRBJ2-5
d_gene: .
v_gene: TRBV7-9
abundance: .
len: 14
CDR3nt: TGTGCCAGCAGCTTAGAAGAGGGGACCGAGACCCAGTACTTC
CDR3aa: CASSLEEGTETQYF

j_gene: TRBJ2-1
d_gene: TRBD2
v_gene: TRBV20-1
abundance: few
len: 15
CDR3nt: TGCAGTGCTATCTCTGCGGGGGGGCTTAACAATGAGCAGTTCTTC
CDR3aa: CSAISAGGLNNEQFF

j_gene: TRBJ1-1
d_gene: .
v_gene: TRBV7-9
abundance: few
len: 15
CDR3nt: TGTGCCAGCAGCCCCCCCAGCATCCTGAACACTGAAGCTTTCTTT
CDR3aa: CASSPPSILNTEAFF

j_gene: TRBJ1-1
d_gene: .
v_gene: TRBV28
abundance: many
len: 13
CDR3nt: TGTGCCAGCAGACTACAGGTGAACACTGAAGCTTTCTTT
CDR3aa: CASRLQVNTEAFF

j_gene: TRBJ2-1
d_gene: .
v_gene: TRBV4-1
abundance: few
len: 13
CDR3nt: TGCGCCAGCAGACAGTCGAGGGGCAATGAGCAGTTCTTC
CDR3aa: CASRQSRGNEQFF

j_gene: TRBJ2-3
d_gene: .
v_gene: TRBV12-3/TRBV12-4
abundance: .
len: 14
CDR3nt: TGTGCCAGCAGTTCCCGATCGACTGGTTATACGCAGTATTTT
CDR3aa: CASSSRSTGYTQYF

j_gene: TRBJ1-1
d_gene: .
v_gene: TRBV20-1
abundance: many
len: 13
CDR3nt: TGCAGTGCTAGCTATGGACGGTGGGGCGGGGCTTTCTTT
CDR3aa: CSASYGRWGGAFF

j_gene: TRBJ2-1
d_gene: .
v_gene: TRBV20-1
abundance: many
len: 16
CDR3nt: TGCAGTGCTCATAGTGACGAGGTGAGCTCCTACAATGAGCAGTTCTTC
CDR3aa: CSAHSDEVSSYNEQFF

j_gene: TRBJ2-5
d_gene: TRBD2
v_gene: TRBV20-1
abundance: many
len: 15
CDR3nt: TGCAGTGCTAGAGTCCCTAGCGGGGGTATAGAGACCCAGTACTTC
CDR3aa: CSARVPSGGIETQYF

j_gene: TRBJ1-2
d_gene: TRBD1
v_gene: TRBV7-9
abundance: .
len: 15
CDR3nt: TGTGCCAGCAGTCTCACAGGGGGCTCTAACTATGGCTACACCTTC
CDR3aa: CASSLTGGSNYGYTF

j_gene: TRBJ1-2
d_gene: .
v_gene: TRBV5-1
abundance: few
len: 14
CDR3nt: TGCGCCAGCAGCTTGGAATACGGGGACCAGGGCTACACCTTC
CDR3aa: CASSLEYGDQGYTF

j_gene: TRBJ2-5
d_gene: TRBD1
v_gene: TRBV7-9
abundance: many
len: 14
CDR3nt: TGTGCCAGCAGCCCCCCCGGGACAGAAGAGACCCAGTACTTC
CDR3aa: CASSPPGTEETQYF

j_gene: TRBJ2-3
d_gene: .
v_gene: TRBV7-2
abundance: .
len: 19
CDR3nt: TGTGCCAGCAGCTTAGCGGGGGGCGAATCCCAAAGCTACACAGATACGCAGTATTTT
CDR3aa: CASSLAGGESQSYTDTQYF

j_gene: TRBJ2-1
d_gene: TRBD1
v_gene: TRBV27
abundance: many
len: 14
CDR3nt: TGTGCCAGCAGTTTAGACAGGGAAGGGGATGAGCAGTTCTTC
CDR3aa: CASSLDREGDEQFF

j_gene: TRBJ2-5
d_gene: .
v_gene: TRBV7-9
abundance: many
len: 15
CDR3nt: TGTGCCAGCAGCTCCCCCTTCCGATCGAGGGAGACCCAGTACTTC
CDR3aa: CASSSPFRSRETQYF

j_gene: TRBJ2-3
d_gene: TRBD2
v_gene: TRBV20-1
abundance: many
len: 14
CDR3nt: TGCAGTGCTACTAGCGGGGGCGGCGCAGATACGCAGTATTTT
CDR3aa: CSATSGGGADTQYF

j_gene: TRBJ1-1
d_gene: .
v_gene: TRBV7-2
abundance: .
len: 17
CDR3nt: TGTGCCAGCAGCTTAAGGTCTGGGGGGTCCCCGAACACTGAAGCTTTCTTT
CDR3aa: CASSLRSGGSPNTEAFF

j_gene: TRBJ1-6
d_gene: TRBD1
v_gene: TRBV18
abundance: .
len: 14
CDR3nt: TGTGCCAGCTCACGCGACAGGGATAGTTCACCCCTCCACTTT
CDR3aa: CASSRDRDSSPLHF

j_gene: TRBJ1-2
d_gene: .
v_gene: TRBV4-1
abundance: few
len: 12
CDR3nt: TGCGCCAGCACGGGGGGCAACTATGGCTACACCTTC
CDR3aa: CASTGGNYGYTF

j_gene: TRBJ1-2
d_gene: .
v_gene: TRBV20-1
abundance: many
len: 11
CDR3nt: TGCAGTGCTAGGAGGCCCGATGACTACACCTTC
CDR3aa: CSARRPDDYTF

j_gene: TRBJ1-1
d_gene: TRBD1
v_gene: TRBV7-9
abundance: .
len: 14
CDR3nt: TGTGCCAGCAGCTTAGCTAGACAGGGCGGAGAAGCTTTCTTT
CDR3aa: CASSLARQGGEAFF

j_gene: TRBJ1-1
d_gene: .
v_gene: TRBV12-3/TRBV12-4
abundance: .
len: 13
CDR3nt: TGTGCCAGCAGAGTTGAGCCTGGATATGAAGCTTTCTTT
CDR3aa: CASRVEPGYEAFF

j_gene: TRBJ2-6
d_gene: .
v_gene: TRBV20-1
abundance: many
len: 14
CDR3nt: TGCAGTGCCCGGGAGAGGGTCGGGGCCAACGTCCTGACTTTC
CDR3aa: CSARERVGANVLTF

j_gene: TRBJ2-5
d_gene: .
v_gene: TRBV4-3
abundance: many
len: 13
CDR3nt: TGCGCCAGCAGCCAAGGGCCCAGGGAGACCCAGTACTTC
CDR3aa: CASSQGPRETQYF

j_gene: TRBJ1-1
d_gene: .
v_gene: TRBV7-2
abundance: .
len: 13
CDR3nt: TGTGCCAGCAGCCAAGGGCCGAACACTGACGCTTTCTTT
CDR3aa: CASSQGPNTDAFF

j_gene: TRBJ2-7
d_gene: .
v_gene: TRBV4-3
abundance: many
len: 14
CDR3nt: TGCGCCAGCAGCCAAGATTGGGCTAGCACCGAGCAGTACTTC
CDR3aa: CASSQDWASTEQYF

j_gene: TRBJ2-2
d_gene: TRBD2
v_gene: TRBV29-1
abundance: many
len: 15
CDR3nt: TGCAGCGTTGAAGTGGGACTAGGGTCCACCGGGGAGCTGTTTTTT
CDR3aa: CSVEVGLGSTGELFF

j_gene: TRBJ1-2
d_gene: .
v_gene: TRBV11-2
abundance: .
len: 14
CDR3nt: TGTGCCAGCAGCGGGCCAGGGGAAGGCTATGGCTACACCTTC
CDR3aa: CASSGPGEGYGYTF

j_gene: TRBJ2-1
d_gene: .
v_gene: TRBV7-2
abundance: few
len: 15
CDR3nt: TGTGCCAGCAGCTTACAAACGGGGGAGTTCAATGAGCAGTTCTTC
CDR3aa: CASSLQTGEFNEQFF

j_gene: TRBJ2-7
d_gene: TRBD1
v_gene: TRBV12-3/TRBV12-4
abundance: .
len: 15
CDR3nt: TGTGCCAGCAGTCAAACGGGACAGGGCTCGGTCGAGCAGTACTTC
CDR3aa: CASSQTGQGSVEQYF

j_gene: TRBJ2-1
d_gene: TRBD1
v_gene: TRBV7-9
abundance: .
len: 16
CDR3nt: TGTGCCAGCAGCTATAGGGGGGACAGGACCTACAATGAGCAGTTCTTC
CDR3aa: CASSYRGDRTYNEQFF

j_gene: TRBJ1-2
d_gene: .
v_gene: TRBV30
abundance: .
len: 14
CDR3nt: TGTGCCTGGAGTTGGGGCCCCCTTGACTATGGCTACACCTTC
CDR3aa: CAWSWGPLDYGYTF

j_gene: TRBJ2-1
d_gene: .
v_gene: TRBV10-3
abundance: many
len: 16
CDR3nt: TGTGCCATCAGTCCTCCAGGGACAAGCTCCTACAATGAGCAGTTCTTC
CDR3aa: CAISPPGTSSYNEQFF

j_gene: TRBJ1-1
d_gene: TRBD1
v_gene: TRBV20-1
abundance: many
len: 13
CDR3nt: TGCAGTGCTCCGCCGACAGGGTGGGCTGAAGCTTTCTTT
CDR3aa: CSAPPTGWAEAFF

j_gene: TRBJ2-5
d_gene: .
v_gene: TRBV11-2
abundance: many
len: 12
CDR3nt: TGTGCCAGCAGCTTAGATAAAGAGACCCAGTACTTC
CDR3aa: CASSLDKETQYF

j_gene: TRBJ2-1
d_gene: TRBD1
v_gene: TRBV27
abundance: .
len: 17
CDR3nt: TGTGCCAGCAGCTTCTTGGCCGGGACAGGGGTTCCAGAGCGGGTGTTCTTC
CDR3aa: CASSFLAGTGVPERVFF